Presented here are 18 T cell receptor beta chains from one specimen sequenced in a study of technical replicates of blood from a handful of donors. Produced via immunoSEQ multiplex PCR; TCRdb's table is partial and in-frame only. There are more than 45,000 clones in the sample; over 85% occur only once, and 3% lies in the top ten. The sample was PBMCs. These TCRs come from a human donor in good health. Some clones in this sample may be carry-over from other donors' samples.

The chain recombines TRBV5-1 with TRBJ2-2; D is uncertain. Germline assignment: CDR1 SGHRS and CDR2 YFSETQ. This CDR3 region has 11 residues. V was pared by 7 bases and J by 9 bases, with 10 bases between. The CDR3 DNA is TGCGCCAGCTCCGAGGCCTGGGAGCTGTTTTTT. Translation: CASSEAWELFF.

The chain is built from TRBV4-3 and TRBJ1-1; D is undetermined. The V end was cut by 0 bases, the J end by 1 base, with 18 bases between. From germline, CDR1 is LGHNA and CDR2 YSLEER. This CDR3 contains 18 residues. For the CDR3, the DNA is TGCGCCAGCAGCCAAGAGTTTTGGCCCGGAGAGGGGAACACTGAAGCTTTCTTT. Protein sequence: CASSQEFWPGEGNTEAFF.

The chain has TRBV7-9 and TRBJ2-7, with D hard to call. Looked up from germline, CDR1 is SEHNR and CDR2 is FQNEAQ (reference sequence). V was clipped by 7 bases and J by 6 bases, with 13 bases between them. This CDR3 is 12 amino acids long. CDR3 bases: TGTGCCAGCAACATGTTATGCGGCGAGCAGTACTTC. Encoded protein: CASNMLCGEQYF.

V gene TRBV5-1 combines with J gene TRBJ2-3; weak D call: TRBD2 (5 bases). Per the germline V gene, CDR1 is SGHRS and CDR2 is YFSETQ. V lost 2 bases, J lost 2 bases, and 9 bases lay in between. This CDR3 has 14 residues. CDR3 sequence (DNA): TGCGCCAGCAGCTTAGGACTTTCCACAGATACGCAGTATTTT. This sequence encodes CASSLGLSTDTQYF.

The chain links TRBV5-6 to TRBJ2-5; 7 positions agree with TRBD1. The germline V gene has CDR1 SGHDT and CDR2 YYEEEE. After removal of 2 bases from V and 5 bases from J, the junction contained 6 bases not matched to a gene. The CDR3 is 14 residues long. The CDR3 here is CASSLTDRVETQYF. Written as DNA, the CDR3 is TGTGCCAGCAGCTTAACTGACAGGGTCGAGACCCAGTACTTC.

The chain employs TRBV6-5 and TRBJ1-2, with TRBD1 as a possible D gene (6 bases). The germline V gene encodes CDR1 MNHEY and CDR2 SVGAGI. Trimming removed 0 bases at V and 6 bases at J, with 11 bases between. The CDR3 runs to 14 residues. The CDR3 sequence: CASSYSTGFNGYTF. The CDR3 DNA is TGTGCCAGCAGTTACTCCACAGGGTTTAATGGCTACACCTTC.

The chain carries TRBV7-8 and TRBJ1-1; a weak D match, TRBD1 (5 bases). CDR3 length equals 16 residues. Trimming took off 5 bases at V and 5 bases at J, with 21 bases between the two ends. The germline V gene has CDR1 SGHVS and CDR2 FQNEAQ. CDR3 residues: CASSTWGPRGETEAFF. CDR3 nucleotides: TGTGCCAGCAGCACATGGGGTCCACGGGGGGAAACTGAAGCTTTCTTT.

The count of this clone is one. J is TRBJ2-3 and V is TRBV7-2; D is uncertain. V lost 4 bases to trimming and J lost 8 bases, with 13 bases between them. CDR1 SGHTA and CDR2 FQGNSA come from the germline V gene. CDR3 length: 13 residues. The CDR3 sequence: CASSSNMVGTQYF. In nucleotides, the CDR3 is TGTGCCAGCAGCTCCAATATGGTCGGTACGCAGTATTTT.

This rearrangement joins TRBV6-1 to TRBJ1-2, with 8 bases that match TRBD1. The CDR3 length is 15 residues. CDR1 MNHNS and CDR2 SASEGT come from the germline V gene. V trimming: 9 bases; J trimming: 3 bases; junction bases outside the gene matches: 12. In DNA, the CDR3 is TGTGCCAGTGCCCTACTGGGACAGGACCACTATGGCTACACCTTC. Residues: CASALLGQDHYGYTF.

The CDR3 region has the DNA TGCGCCAGCAGCCAAGATACGGGTGCGCGAATTTATGGCTACACCTTC. It is translated as CASSQDTGARIYGYTF. The V and J genes are TRBV4-3 and TRBJ1-2, with unresolved D. The ends were cut back, 0 bases at V and 5 bases at J, with 16 bases in the middle. CDR3 length equals 16 residues. The germline CDR1 and CDR2 sequences are LGHNA and YSLEER.

This sequence joins TRBV15 and TRBJ2-2, with D perhaps matching TRBD2 (5 bases). This CDR3 contains 14 residues. Germline V gene lookup returns CDR1 LNHNV and CDR2 YYDKDF (reference sequence). The V and J ends lost 4 bases and 2 bases respectively, with 8 bases between them. The CDR3 nucleotides read TGTGCCACCAGCACTAGCTCTAACACCGGGGAGCTGTTTTTT. It specifies CATSTSSNTGELFF. Full variable domain (remainder filled in from reference TRBV15 and TRBJ2-2): DAMVIQNPRYQVTQFGKPVTLSCSQTLNHNVMYWYQQKSSQAPKLLFHYYDKDFNNEADTPDNFQSRRPNTSFCFLDIRSPGLGDTAMYLCATSTSSNTGELFFGEGSRLTVL.

The V call is TRBV7-2, the J call TRBJ2-1; 8 nucleotides agree with TRBD2. CDR3 length: 14 residues. Germline loops: CDR1 SGHTA, CDR2 FQGNSA. V was clipped by 2 bases and J by 4 bases; unmatched bases: 1. In nucleotides, the CDR3 is TGTGCCAGCAGCTTAACTAGCGGATACAATGAGCAGTTCTTC. Amino acids: CASSLTSGYNEQFF.

The chain carries TRBV30 and TRBJ1-2, with 8 bases aligning to TRBD1. Trimming took 5 bases from V and 4 from J; bases not matched to a gene: 3. This CDR3 has 12 residues. CDR1 and CDR2 (germline): GTSNPN, SVGIG (reference sequence). In DNA form, the CDR3 reads TGTGCCTGGGACAGGGGAGGCTATGGCTACACCTTC. It translates to CAWDRGGYGYTF.

The J gene is TRBJ2-2, the V gene TRBV4-3; D perhaps matches TRBD2 (6 bases). CDR1 and CDR2 (germline): LGHNA, YSLEER. CDR3 length equals 16 residues. The ends were cut back, 3 bases at V and 5 bases at J, with 16 bases in the middle. CDR3 sequence (DNA): TGCGCCAGCAGCCACCTCCTGGGAGGCGGGACCGGGGAGCTGTTTTTT. Residues: CASSHLLGGGTGELFF.

The chain carries TRBV5-6 and TRBJ2-3; no clear D. CDR3 size: 17 residues. Germline V gene data show CDR1 as SGHDT and CDR2 as YYEEEE. Trimming left V 1 base short and J 1 base short, with 16 bases between. DNA for the CDR3: TGTGCCAGCAGCTTGTACGCCGGGTTCACTGGCACAGATACGCAGTATTTT. It encodes CASSLYAGFTGTDTQYF.

The chain has TRBV6-5 and TRBJ2-7, with TRBD1 matching 8 bases. There are 15 residues in the CDR3. From germline, CDR1 is MNHEY and CDR2 SVGAGI. Trimming cost V 6 bases and J 1 base; bases outside gene matches: 8. The CDR3 spells CASRAQTGASYEQYF. CDR3 sequence (DNA): TGTGCCAGCAGAGCACAGACAGGGGCGTCCTACGAGCAGTACTTC.

The gene calls are TRBV5-1 and TRBJ1-3, with a possible D match to TRBD1 (6 bases). CDR1 is SGHRS and CDR2 is YFSETQ in the germline V gene. V was cut by 4 bases and J by 7 bases, with 21 bases left in between. CDR3 size: 16 residues. For the CDR3, the DNA is TGCGCCAGCAGCCCGGCCGGGGGGGGCTTTGTGAACACCATATATTTT. It yields the protein CASSPAGGGFVNTIYF.

The chain carries TRBV7-9 and TRBJ2-3; 10 positions match TRBD1. The CDR3 is 16 amino acids. V was clipped by 0 bases and J by 3 bases; unmatched bases: 3. Germline V gene data show CDR1 as SEHNR and CDR2 as FQNEAQ (reference sequence). CDR3 nucleotide sequence: TGTGCCAGCAGCTTAGCCGGACAGGGGGAGACAGATACGCAGTATTTT. This codes for CASSLAGQGETDTQYF.